In this sample, the clone carrying this T cell receptor (beta chain) turned up a few times. Its antigen is still unknown. The germline CDR1 and CDR2 sequences are SGHTA and FQGNSA. This CDR3 spans 13 amino acids. The J segment lost 6 bases and the V segment lost 5 bases, leaving 3 bases of the junction unmatched. Unique molecular identifiers were present on cDNA, and template switching added a universal primer site. Each CDR3 protein gets one entry after TCRdb re-called the 5' RACE reads with MiXCR. The data show roughly 770,000 distinct CDR3 sequences, roughly 20% seen once. This record belongs to a study of identical twins. Study-wide points: When twins shared out-of-frame alpha sequences, those sequences had excess low generation probability.

The same data also went into a second study, on T cells expressing NK-cell markers. That report adds: It remained uncertain whether the expanded NKG2C+ T cell clones were specific for HCMV antigens.

The chain recombines TRBV7-2 with TRBJ2-2; 7 bases fit TRBD2. This receptor was identified in a woman aged 18-29 years in good health. The material sequenced was PBMCs. The DNA of the CDR3 is TGTGCCAGCAGCCCCGGGAGGTCCGGGGAGCTGTTTTTT. Translated, it gives CASSPGRSGELFF.